This T cell receptor beta chain was found in a study of cytomegalovirus exposure and HLA in healthy donors. Whole-study findings and limits: Later analysis associated a missense DCLRE1C variant with TCR beta V- and J-gene trimming. It was 160 or so TCR beta chains that were listed as cytomegalovirus-associated. Later work found that TCR association rates differed between HLA loci; DRB1 had the most and HLA-C the fewest.

The CDR3 is 14 amino acids. Per germline, CDR1 SGHRS and CDR2 YFSETQ. Trimming removed 0 bases from V and 7 bases from J; junction bases left unmatched: 6. Note on this clone: Antigen: not known.

The PCR had 60 Vbeta and 13 Jbeta primers. Data came from immunoSEQ multiplex PCR; TCRdb stores just in-frame clones and leaves some out. This sample carries some 130,000 clones, approximately 80% of them seen once, and the ten largest clones take approximately 0.93%. Input material: PBMCs. This receptor was identified in a human donor in good health. V and J are TRBV5-1 and TRBJ2-5; 7 bases are a match to TRBD2. The CDR3 nucleotides read TGCGCCAGCAGCTTGGCCAGCGGGGAGGGGACCCAGTACTTC. It specifies CASSLASGEGTQYF.